These 19 T cell receptor beta chains originate from one sample sequenced in a study of T cell changes during pregnancy in multiple sclerosis (dated by TCRdb to the late 2010s). The method behind the library was the immunoSEQ multiplex PCR assay. The source is immuneACCESS, and TCRdb retained only in-frame sequences with V and J called. Part of the clones is not carried over; for the studies checked, unresolved V genes explain less than half of this, and the remainder is unexplained. The sample yields about 64,000 clones; over 85% were counted once. The ten largest clones take up approximately 1.4% of the sample. The sequences come from peripheral blood, collected in the second trimester of pregnancy. The receptor set was obtained from a female donor with multiple sclerosis, enrolled in a pregnancy study.

In its sample, this clone was seen many times. The chain links TRBV6-1 to TRBJ2-7; 10 positions agree with TRBD1. The CDR3 extends over 15 amino acids. Germline trimming cut 1 base from V and 0 bases from J; bases unmatched to any gene: 0. The germline CDR1 and CDR2 sequences are MNHNS and SASEGT. Here the CDR3 reads CASSEGTGGSYEQYF. The CDR3 DNA sequence: TGTGCCAGCAGTGAAGGGACAGGGGGCTCCTACGAGCAGTACTTC.

This clone was found once. The chain couples TRBV10-3 to TRBJ2-5; TRBD1 might be the D (5 bases). Trimming left V 8 bases short and J 4 bases short, with 17 bases between. The CDR3 length is 14 residues. Germline loops: CDR1 ENHRY, CDR2 SYGVKD. CDR3 amino acids: CAIGREGSRETQYF. CDR3 nucleotide sequence: TGTGCCATCGGCAGGGAAGGTTCTCGAGAGACCCAGTACTTC.

This chain links TRBV5-1 with TRBJ2-3; tentative D call: TRBD2 (6 bases). The CDR3 covers 15 residues. Trimming removed 1 base from V and 2 bases from J, with 11 bases in between. CDR1 SGHRS and CDR2 YFSETQ come from the germline V gene. The CDR3 DNA reads as TGCGCCAGCAGCTTGCTGGGGGGTTACACAGATACGCAGTATTTT. Translated: CASSLLGGYTDTQYF.

J is TRBJ1-5 and V is TRBV27, with 9 bases matching TRBD1. The germline gives CDR1 MNHEY, CDR2 SMNVEV (reference sequence). Trimming cost V 6 bases and J 7 bases; bases outside gene matches: 10. This CDR3 has 15 residues. CDR3 DNA: TGTGCCAGCAGCTCTACAGGGGGCGCAGGGCAGCCCCAGCATTTT. This encodes CASSSTGGAGQPQHF.

The V call is TRBV6-7, the J call TRBJ2-3; perhaps TRBD2 as D (5 bases). TRBV6-7 is marked as an open reading frame, function uncertain. The V and J ends lost 0 bases and 2 bases respectively, with 30 bases between them. The CDR3 runs to 22 residues. Here the CDR3 DNA reads TGTGCCAGCAGTTACTCGTCCCAAGGCTCTAGAGTTACTAGAGGTCACACAGATACGCAGTATTTT. Residues: CASSYSSQGSRVTRGHTDTQYF.

The V call is TRBV12-5, the J call TRBJ1-4, with 8 bases that match TRBD1. The ends lost 5 bases at V and 10 bases at J; junction bases unmatched: 27. Germline loops: CDR1 LGHNT, CDR2 FRNRAP. The CDR3 length is 20 residues. The CDR3 DNA reads as TGTGCTAGTGGTAGAGGACGGGAACAGGGGGGTTATGATCGGGAAGTAAAACTGTTTTTT. Amino acids: CASGRGREQGGYDREVKLFF.

This clone has only one observation. The chain recombines TRBV7-3 with TRBJ2-3, with a tentative D call TRBD2 (6 bases). Germline loops: CDR1 SGHTA, CDR2 FQGTGA. There are 14 residues in the CDR3. Trimming stripped 2 bases from V and 1 base from J, with 7 bases between. This CDR3 reads CASSLAGRTDTQYF. CDR3 in DNA: TGTGCCAGCAGCTTAGCGGGGCGCACAGATACGCAGTATTTT.

The chain couples TRBV18 to TRBJ2-2; no definite D call. The V gene's germline CDR1 is KGHSH and CDR2 LQKENI. The CDR3 totals 14 residues. Trimming shortened V by 1 base and J by 7 bases, and 10 bases separated the two germline ends. CDR3 DNA: TGTGCCAGCTCACCACGGCAACAAATCGGGGAGCTGTTTTTT. It translates to CASSPRQQIGELFF. Full variable domain (rest looked up from reference TRBV18 and TRBJ2-2): NAGVMQNPRHLVRRRGQEARLRCSPMKGHSHVYWYRQLPEEGLKFMVYLQKENIIDESGMPKERFSAEFPKEGPSILRIQQVVRGDSAAYFCASSPRQQIGELFFGEGSRLTVL.

The chain employs TRBV10-3 and TRBJ2-2; D might be TRBD2 (5 bases). The CDR3 totals 14 residues. Germline CDR1 reads ENHRY; CDR2 reads SYGVKD. The V gene lost 8 bases and the J gene lost 3 bases, with 13 bases spanning the gap. The CDR3 bases are TGTGCCATCCTCCCGGACTCCGACACCGGGGAGCTGTTTTTT. Its translation is CAILPDSDTGELFF.

This chain uses TRBV10-3 with TRBJ1-3; 8 nucleotides align to TRBD1. The CDR3 has 15 residues. The germline CDR1 and CDR2 sequences are ENHRY and SYGVKD. V lost 8 bases to trimming and J lost 0 bases; unmatched junction nucleotides: 6. CDR3 in DNA: TGTGCCATCGGGGGACAGGCGGTCTCTGGAAACACCATATATTTT. It translates to CAIGGQAVSGNTIYF.

This rearrangement joins TRBV7-9 to TRBJ2-7; 11 bases fit TRBD1. CDR1 is SEHNR and CDR2 is FQNEAQ in the germline V gene (reference sequence). The CDR3 contains 15 residues. V trimming: 2 bases; J trimming: 4 bases; junction bases outside the gene matches: 4. The CDR3 DNA is TGTGCCAGCAGCTTAATTGGACAGGGGGCGTACGAGCAGTACTTC. The encoded protein is CASSLIGQGAYEQYF. Combining the CDR3 with reference TRBV7-9 and TRBJ2-7 gives the whole variable domain DTGVSQNPRHKITKRGQNVTFRCDPISEHNRLYWYRQTLGQGPEFLTYFQNEAQLEKSRLLSDRFSAERPKGSFSTLEIQRTEQGDSAMYLCASSLIGQGAYEQYFGPGTRLTVT.

CDR3 amino acids: CASSQPGTGILYGYTF. CDR3 sequence (DNA): TGCGCCAGCAGCCAACCCGGGACAGGTATTCTCTATGGCTACACCTTC. The rearrangement joins TRBV4-1 to TRBJ1-2; TRBD1 matches at 8 bases. Germline CDR1 MGHRA, CDR2 YSYEKL. V lost 2 bases, J lost 4 bases, and 9 bases stayed unmatched. The CDR3 runs to 16 residues.

This clone was detected once. The J gene is TRBJ2-1, the V gene TRBV19, with 10 bases aligning to TRBD2. The CDR3 has 22 amino acids. Trimming took 3 bases from V and 1 from J; bases not matched to a gene: 21. The V gene's germline CDR1 is LNHDA and CDR2 SQIVND (reference sequence). The CDR3 nucleotides read TGTGCCAGTAGTATGATGAGGTCTAGCGGGAGATCGCATTTTACTTCCTACAATGAGCAGTTCTTC. Residues: CASSMMRSSGRSHFTSYNEQFF.

The V gene is TRBV19, the J gene TRBJ2-1; 10 bases align to TRBD2. V was clipped by 4 bases and J by 1 base; unmatched bases: 10. This CDR3 is 18 amino acids long. Germline V CDR1 and CDR2: LNHDA, SQIVND (reference sequence). The CDR3 here is CASSRLAGVHTSYNEQFF. The CDR3 nucleotides are TGTGCCAGTAGTAGGCTAGCGGGAGTCCACACTTCCTACAATGAGCAGTTCTTC.

The chain employs TRBV27 and TRBJ2-7; D unclear. V was trimmed by 5 bases and J by 2 bases, leaving 10 bases between them. The CDR3 is 13 residues long. Germline values: CDR1 MNHEY, CDR2 SMNVEV (reference sequence). The CDR3 protein is CASSPFSAYEQYF. CDR3 DNA sequence: TGTGCCAGCAGTCCGTTCTCAGCCTACGAGCAGTACTTC.

This clone was found once. V is TRBV23-1 and J is TRBJ2-1; 14 bases are a match to TRBD2. TRBV23-1 carries the ORF label, with uncertain function. The CDR3 length is 20 residues. V trimming: 4 bases; J trimming: 0 bases; junction bases outside the gene matches: 11. CDR3 region: CASSPTSGRARSSSYNEQFF. CDR3 coding DNA: TGCGCCAGCAGTCCGACTAGCGGGAGGGCCCGGTCCAGCTCCTACAATGAGCAGTTCTTC.

The V call is TRBV28, the J call TRBJ2-3; 7 positions agree with TRBD2. The CDR3 loop spans 14 amino acids. Germline values: CDR1 MDHEN, CDR2 SYDVKM. The V segment lost 9 bases and the J segment 4 bases; nucleotides outside the gene matches: 10. The chain's CDR3 is CASRGGSLADTQYF. The CDR3 nucleotides are TGTGCCAGTAGGGGCGGGAGCCTAGCAGATACGCAGTATTTT.

This chain uses TRBV6-5 with TRBJ2-3; tentatively, D is TRBD2 (7 bases). This CDR3 spans 15 amino acids. Germline CDR1 and CDR2: MNHEY and SVGAGI. V lost 0 bases and J lost 5, with 12 bases in between. The CDR3 protein is CASSYSRGTIDTQYF. The CDR3 coding sequence is TGTGCCAGCAGTTACTCGAGGGGGACTATAGATACGCAGTATTTT.

Written as DNA, the CDR3 is TGTGCCAGCAGACCTAGGACAGATAGTGCTGATACGCAGTATTTT. This sequence encodes CASRPRTDSADTQYF. This rearrangement joins TRBV6-5 to TRBJ2-3; the D gene is possibly TRBD1 (6 bases). CDR1 and CDR2 from the germline V gene are MNHEY and SVGAGI. V shed 6 bases and J shed 6 bases, with 19 bases lying between them. The CDR3 spans 15 residues.